One sample yielded the 30 T cell receptor beta chains listed below, sequenced in a study of blood T cells in healthy people across ages. Sample-barcoded 5' priming and a J-beta primer mix drove a second PCR of 7 to 11 cycles. TCRdb re-called the 5' RACE reads with MiXCR, one entry per CDR3 protein. Seen here are 800,000 to 950,000 distinct CDR3 sequences, approximately 32% observed once, and the top ten hold 10% to 13%. This sample also belongs to another study, concerning T cells of mothers and their children.

The material sequenced was blood. The receptor source for this set is a woman aged 40-49 years in good health.

V and J are TRBV20-1 and TRBJ2-1; 9 nucleotides agree with TRBD1. The germline V gene encodes CDR1 DFQATT and CDR2 SNEGSKA (reference sequence). The CDR3 runs 14 residues. J gave up 3 bases and V 6 bases, and 6 bases lay outside the gene matches. The CDR3 sequence is CSAKTGGIYNEQFF. For the CDR3, the DNA is TGCAGTGCCAAGACAGGGGGAATCTACAATGAGCAGTTCTTC.

The gene calls are TRBV2 and TRBJ1-4; weak D call: TRBD1 (5 bases). Trimming stripped 6 bases from V and 7 bases from J, with 12 bases between. The V gene's germline CDR1 is SNHLY and CDR2 FYNNEI. There are 13 residues in the CDR3. This CDR3 is CASSTYGGEKLFF. The CDR3 DNA follows: TGTGCCAGCAGCACGTACGGGGGTGAAAAACTGTTTTTT.

The chain uses TRBV18 and TRBJ1-1; 7 positions match TRBD1. J was trimmed by 3 bases and V by 2 bases; bases with no gene match: 6. The CDR3 extends over 15 amino acids. Germline CDR1 is KGHSH and CDR2 is LQKENI. The CDR3 bases are TGTGCCAGCTCACCAGGGACAGCGGGTGACACTGAAGCTTTCTTT. Amino acid sequence: CASSPGTAGDTEAFF.

This chain's CDR3 is CASSREGPVGGYTF. The DNA of the CDR3 is TGTGCCAGCAGTCGGGAGGGACCGGTTGGTGGCTACACCTTC. The rearrangement uses TRBV28 and TRBJ1-2, with a weak D call TRBD1 (5 bases). This CDR3 region has 14 residues. The germline CDR1 and CDR2 sequences are MDHEN and SYDVKM. V lost 5 bases to trimming and J lost 7 bases, with 17 bases between them.

The chain is built from TRBV7-2 and TRBJ2-3; unclear D gene. Trimming stripped 5 bases from V and 3 bases from J, with 18 bases between. CDR1 is SGHTA, CDR2 FQGNSA, per germline. CDR3 length: 16 residues. The CDR3 loop reads CASSPRARELTDTQYF. The CDR3 nucleotides read TGTGCCAGCAGCCCTCGAGCACGAGAACTAACAGATACGCAGTATTTT.

As to this clonotype: A junction end diverges from the germline sequence, so it may reflect a read error. This rearrangement joins TRBV5-1 to TRBJ1-2; 7 nucleotides align to TRBD1. Germline CDR1 reads SGHRS; CDR2 reads YFSETQ. CDR3 length: 17 amino acids. This CDR3 is CASSLGHPGQLNHGYTF. As DNA, the CDR3 is TGCGCCAGCAGCTTGGGACACCCGGGACAGCTTAACCATGGCTACACCTTC.

This clonotype was detected a few times. The chain uses TRBV3-1 and TRBJ1-2; 8 bases map to TRBD1. CDR3 length: 13 amino acids. From germline, CDR1 is LGHDT and CDR2 YNNKEL (reference sequence). Trimming at V came to 4 bases and at J to 8 bases, leaving 6 bases not matched to a gene. CDR3 residues: CASSRGGQGGYTF. The CDR3 DNA is TGTGCCAGCAGCCGAGGCGGACAGGGCGGCTACACCTTC.

This clonotype was counted once. This chain joins TRBV6-6 and TRBJ1-1; no reliable D call. CDR3 length: 15 residues. V lost 3 bases to trimming and J lost 1 base, with 12 bases between them. The germline CDR1 and CDR2 sequences are MNHNY and SVGAGI (reference sequence). This CDR3 reads CASSYKRKRNTEAFF. The CDR3 nucleotides read TGTGCCAGCAGTTATAAGCGGAAGAGGAACACTGAAGCTTTCTTT.

This clonotype turned up a few times. V and J are TRBV2 and TRBJ2-7; 7 bases agree with TRBD1. The J segment lost 4 bases and the V segment lost 8 bases, leaving 8 bases of the junction unmatched. The CDR3 runs 13 residues. CDR1 SNHLY and CDR2 FYNNEI come from the germline V gene. DNA for the CDR3: TGTGCCAGCGGGGACAGTCGGAGTTACGAGCAGTACTTC. Its translation: CASGDSRSYEQYF.

Points on this clonotype: It may be a read error: a sequence one base away is much more abundant. The V call is TRBV19, the J call TRBJ2-7; tentatively, D is TRBD2 (6 bases). CDR1 is LNHDA, CDR2 SQIVND, per germline (reference sequence). There are 14 residues in the CDR3. V lost 7 bases and J lost 7, with 20 bases in between. The CDR3 bases are TGTGCCAGTATGCGGGGTCCGTCCTACAATGAGCAGTACTTC. As protein: CASMRGPSYNEQYF.

This clonotype was recorded at least ten times. The V gene is TRBV5-1, the J gene TRBJ1-2, with 7 bases identical to TRBD1. Germline CDR1 is SGHRS and CDR2 is YFSETQ. Germline trimming cut 3 bases from V and 6 bases from J; bases unmatched to any gene: 8. The CDR3 runs to 14 residues. In DNA form, the CDR3 reads TGCGCCAGCAGCTCCGTCGACAGGGTTAATGGCTACACCTTC. Residues: CASSSVDRVNGYTF.

The rearrangement links TRBV5-1 to TRBJ1-1; D is perhaps TRBD1 (6 bases). The CDR3 totals 15 residues. V was clipped by 0 bases and J by 0 bases, with 9 bases between them. CDR1 is SGHRS and CDR2 is YFSETQ in the germline V gene. CDR3: CASSLVQGMNTEAFF. In DNA form, the CDR3 reads TGCGCCAGCAGCTTGGTGCAGGGGATGAACACTGAAGCTTTCTTT.

The rearrangement links TRBV28 to TRBJ2-7; 8 bases are a match to TRBD1. Unmatched junction bases numbered 7, after V lost 6 bases and J lost 0 bases. The CDR3 consists of 15 residues. Germline V gives CDR1 MDHEN, CDR2 SYDVKM. The chain's CDR3 is CASRSTGGSSYEQYF. CDR3 coding DNA: TGTGCCAGCAGATCTACAGGGGGTAGCTCCTACGAGCAGTACTTC.

The chain recombines TRBV24-1 with TRBJ2-5; 7 bases are shared with TRBD1. CDR1 is KGHDR and CDR2 is SFDVKD in the germline V gene. The CDR3 spans 18 residues. Germline trimming cut 9 bases from V and 2 bases from J; bases unmatched to any gene: 20. The CDR3 here is CATQSSYYGTDDQETQYF. CDR3 DNA sequence: TGTGCCACCCAAAGTTCTTACTACGGGACAGATGATCAAGAGACCCAGTACTTC.

In the case of this clonotype: One end of the junction does not line up with germline, which may come from a read error. The J gene is TRBJ2-3, the V gene TRBV6-1; TRBD2 might be the D (7 bases). This CDR3 comprises 16 residues. Germline assignment: CDR1 MNHNS and CDR2 SASEGT. The CDR3 DNA sequence: TGTGCCAGCAGTGAACCCCCGAGGGGGGGGGCGGATACGCTGTATTTT. Translating it yields CASSEPPRGGADTLYF.

V usage is TRBV27 and J usage is TRBJ1-2; D unclear. CDR3 length: 15 residues. Trimming stripped 2 bases from V and 4 bases from J, with 14 bases between. Germline V gives CDR1 MNHEY, CDR2 SMNVEV (reference sequence). This chain's CDR3 is CASSLVGRWGYGYTF. In DNA form, the CDR3 reads TGTGCCAGCAGTTTAGTGGGCAGGTGGGGCTATGGCTACACCTTC.

This clonotype has more than one count but fewer than ten. The rearrangement links TRBV20-1 to TRBJ1-4, with 10 bases aligning to TRBD1. The CDR3 consists of 15 residues. CDR1 and CDR2 from the germline V gene are DFQATT and SNEGSKA (reference sequence). The junction had 9 bases not matched to a gene; V was cut back by 5 bases and J by 6 bases. In DNA, the CDR3 is TGCAGTGCTCCAAACCCCGGGACAGGGGATGAAAAACTGTTTTTT. It yields the protein CSAPNPGTGDEKLFF.

This clonotype was seen ten or more times. This chain joins TRBV29-1 and TRBJ2-3; weak D call: TRBD2 (5 bases). The germline gives CDR1 SQVTM, CDR2 ANQGSEA. The CDR3 spans 10 residues. This chain's CDR3 is CGAGTDTQYF. The CDR3 DNA sequence: TGCGGAGCGGGCACAGATACGCAGTATTTT.

This clonotype has only a few counts. V is TRBV6-1 and J is TRBJ1-2; 7 nucleotides match TRBD1. CDR1 is MNHNS, CDR2 SASEGT, per germline. The CDR3 has 11 residues. J lost 10 bases, V lost 4 bases, and 3 bases had no gene match. CDR3 sequence: CASSGGTAYTF. In DNA form, the CDR3 reads TGTGCCAGCAGTGGGGGGACAGCCTACACCTTC.

Only a few counts were recorded for this clonotype. The chain joins TRBV20-1 to TRBJ2-3; a possible D gene is TRBD1 (6 bases). V shed 0 bases and J shed 3 bases, with 16 bases lying between them. The V gene's germline CDR1 is DFQATT and CDR2 SNEGSKA (reference sequence). The CDR3 extends over 16 amino acids. DNA for the CDR3: TGCAGTGCTAGAGATCCCGGCAGGGGAAGGACAGATACGCAGTATTTT. As protein: CSARDPGRGRTDTQYF.

To note about this clonotype: The germline gene is not matched at one end of the junction; a read error may be the cause. The rearrangement links TRBV28 to TRBJ2-3; 9 nucleotides agree with TRBD1. Germline lookup yields CDR1 MDHEN and CDR2 SYDVKM. The CDR3 consists of 14 residues. CDR3 in amino acids: CAGSSGQGTDTQYF. CDR3 coding DNA: TGTGCCGGCAGTTCAGGACAGGGGACAGATACGCAGTATTTT.

The gene calls are TRBV7-6 and TRBJ2-5; D may be TRBD2 (5 bases). Trimming removed 4 bases from V and 2 bases from J, with 20 bases in between. Germline CDR1 reads SGHVS; CDR2 reads FNYEAQ. The CDR3 covers 17 residues. In DNA form, the CDR3 reads TGTGCCAGCAGCTCAACCGCCTCGTGGAGGAGGCAAGAGACCCAGTACTTC. Encoded protein: CASSSTASWRRQETQYF.

This rearrangement joins TRBV9 to TRBJ2-1, with a tentative D call TRBD1 (5 bases). This CDR3 has 14 residues. Trimming took 0 bases from V and 9 from J, leaving 13 bases between them. Germline V gives CDR1 SGDLS, CDR2 YYNGEE. CDR3 loop: CASSVGGAAGEQFF. The CDR3 nucleotides are TGTGCCAGCAGCGTAGGGGGCGCTGCTGGTGAGCAGTTCTTC.

V usage is TRBV5-6 and J usage is TRBJ1-2; unclear D gene. Germline CDR1 is SGHDT and CDR2 is YYEEEE. The CDR3 length is 13 residues. V lost 4 bases, J lost 5 bases, and 12 bases lay in between. This chain's CDR3 is CASSTRRLYGYTF. The CDR3 nucleotides read TGTGCCAGCAGCACCAGACGATTATATGGCTACACCTTC.

CDR3 sequence reads: CASSTLGTKQETQYF. CDR3 nucleotides: TGCGCCAGCTCTACGCTCGGGACAAAGCAAGAGACCCAGTACTTC. The gene calls are TRBV5-1 and TRBJ2-5; weak D call: TRBD1 (6 bases). CDR1 and CDR2 (germline): SGHRS, YFSETQ. The CDR3 runs to 15 residues. Trimming took off 7 bases at V and 2 bases at J, with 18 bases between the two ends. Based on the CDR3 plus reference TRBV5-1 and TRBJ2-5, the full variable domain is KAGVTQTPRYLIKTRGQQVTLSCSPISGHRSVSWYQQTPGQGLQFLFEYFSETQRNKGNFPGRFSGRQFSNSRSEMNVSTLELGDSALYLCASSTLGTKQETQYFGPGTRLLVL.

This clonotype was seen a few times. As DNA, the CDR3 is TGCGCCAGCAGCCGCTACAGGGGATACACTGAAGCTTTCTTT. Protein sequence: CASSRYRGYTEAFF. V is TRBV5-1 and J is TRBJ1-1; 7 bases fit TRBD1. CDR1 SGHRS and CDR2 YFSETQ come from the germline V gene. The CDR3 extends over 14 amino acids. Germline trimming cut 4 bases from V and 3 bases from J; bases unmatched to any gene: 6.

Worth noting for this clonotype: Relative to the germline gene, one junction end is altered; a read error may explain this. The chain recombines TRBV7-2 with TRBJ2-2, with 8 bases identical to TRBD1. The germline V gene encodes CDR1 SGHTA and CDR2 FQGNSA. The CDR3 is 15 amino acids. Here the CDR3 DNA reads TGTGCCAGCAGCGCCCAGACAGGGGTCCCCGGGGAGCGGTTTTTT. It translates to CASSAQTGVPGERFF.

The V call is TRBV3-1, the J call TRBJ2-7, with D possibly being TRBD1 or TRBD2 (5 bases each). CDR3 size: 14 residues. Germline V gene sequence: CDR1 LGHDT, CDR2 YNNKEL (reference sequence). Trimming shortened V by 5 bases and J by 3 bases, and 14 bases separated the two germline ends. The CDR3 protein is CASSSPGRHYEQYF. The CDR3 DNA is TGTGCCAGCAGCTCTCCGGGACGGCACTACGAGCAGTACTTC.

About this clonotype itself: This may come from a read error, since a much larger clone is one base off. The chain has TRBV7-9 and TRBJ2-4, with D tentatively TRBD2 (5 bases). Germline assignment: CDR1 SEHNR and CDR2 FQNEAQ (reference sequence). The CDR3 has 15 amino acids. V was trimmed by 8 bases and J by 3 bases, leaving 17 bases between them. CDR3 bases: TGTGCCAGCGGCCATACCGGGAATTACAAAAACATTCAGTACTTC. This translates into CASGHTGNYKNIQYF.

V and J are TRBV18 and TRBJ1-1; weak D call: TRBD1 (5 bases). CDR3 length equals 15 residues. Germline assignment: CDR1 KGHSH and CDR2 LQKENI. V gave up 3 bases and J gave up 4 bases, with 15 bases separating them. CDR3 loop: CASSPSGPSGTEAFF. The CDR3 bases are TGTGCCAGCTCACCCTCGGGGCCCTCGGGCACTGAAGCTTTCTTT. Looking up the rest from reference TRBV18 and TRBJ1-1 gives the full variable domain: NAGVMQNPRHLVRRRGQEARLRCSPMKGHSHVYWYRQLPEEGLKFMVYLQKENIIDESGMPKERFSAEFPKEGPSILRIQQVVRGDSAAYFCASSPSGPSGTEAFFGQGTRLTVV.